Listed below are T cell receptor beta chains from one sample, sequenced in a study of OX40 agonist ivuxolimab in advanced cancers. Profiling relied on immunoSEQ multiplex PCR, and the TCRdb table lists in-frame clones only, not all of them. The repertoire holds 55,000 to 65,000 clones, with under 90% as singletons. This material consisted of CD4+ or CD8+ T cells sorted from blood, taken in a trial of the OX40 agonist ivuxolimab. These TCRs come from an adult with an advanced solid tumor such as melanoma, head and neck, liver or kidney cancer. Both conserved end residues are part of each CDR3. D genes are given only for firm matches. The size field is filled for only some rows; it gives once, few, many or a size class.

v_gene: TRBV15; j_gene: TRBJ2-1; abundance: once; d_gene: .; CDR3nt: TGTGCCACCAGCAGAGATGGCGGGACCACCTACAATGAGCAGTTCTTC; CDR3aa: CATSRDGGTTYNEQFF
v_gene: TRBV10-3; j_gene: TRBJ2-5; abundance: .; d_gene: TRBD1; CDR3nt: TGTGCCATCAGTGATTCTCACAGGGGAAGAGAGACCCAGTACTTC; CDR3aa: CAISDSHRGRETQYF
v_gene: TRBV6-4; j_gene: TRBJ2-3; abundance: .; d_gene: TRBD2; CDR3nt: TGTGCCAGCAGCCTCAGCGGGACTAGCACAGATACGCAGTATTTT; CDR3aa: CASSLSGTSTDTQYF
v_gene: TRBV5-1; j_gene: TRBJ2-7; abundance: once; d_gene: .; CDR3nt: TGCGCCAGCAGCTTGGGGAGGGGGTCCTACGAGCAGTACTTC; CDR3aa: CASSLGRGSYEQYF
v_gene: TRBV19; j_gene: TRBJ2-2; abundance: .; d_gene: .; CDR3nt: TGTGCCAGTAGTATAGCGGGAGCGAACACCGGGGAGCTGTTTTTT; CDR3aa: CASSIAGANTGELFF
v_gene: TRBV30; j_gene: TRBJ2-1; abundance: .; d_gene: TRBD2; CDR3nt: TGTGCCTGGAGTCGGGTGGGACTAGCGGGGGATTACAATGAGCAGTTCTTC; CDR3aa: CAWSRVGLAGDYNEQFF
v_gene: TRBV11-1; j_gene: TRBJ2-7; abundance: .; d_gene: TRBD2; CDR3nt: TGTGCCAGCAGCTTAGGCCAGCGGGAGGGCCTCGAGCAGTACTTC; CDR3aa: CASSLGQREGLEQYF
v_gene: TRBV5-1; j_gene: TRBJ2-7; abundance: .; d_gene: TRBD1; CDR3nt: TGCGCCAGCAGCTTGAAAGGGGGCCACTCCTACGAGCAGTACTTC; CDR3aa: CASSLKGGHSYEQYF
v_gene: TRBV6-5; j_gene: TRBJ2-5; abundance: .; d_gene: TRBD1; CDR3nt: TGTGCCAGCAGTTACACTGGACAGGGGGCCGAGACCCAGTACTTC; CDR3aa: CASSYTGQGAETQYF
v_gene: TRBV28; j_gene: TRBJ1-4; abundance: once; d_gene: TRBD1; CDR3nt: TGTGCCAGCAGATGGGACAGGGACGAAAAACTGTTTTTT; CDR3aa: CASRWDRDEKLFF
v_gene: TRBV15; j_gene: TRBJ2-7; abundance: .; d_gene: .; CDR3nt: TGTGCCACCAGCAGGGGGGTTGGTGTTCTGGGCGAGCAGTACTTC; CDR3aa: CATSRGVGVLGEQYF
v_gene: TRBV18; j_gene: TRBJ2-5; abundance: .; d_gene: .; CDR3nt: TGTGCCAGCTCACCGGGGTGGGGCGGAGGAGAGACCCAGTACTTC; CDR3aa: CASSPGWGGGETQYF